This T cell receptor (beta chain) was identified in a study of blood T cells in healthy people across ages. About the study: Template switching captured about one barcoded beta molecule per two T cells. Study results and caveats: With age, beta diversity per million T cells declined roughly linearly, significantly by over 35.

Germline values: CDR1 SGDLS, CDR2 YYNGEE. This CDR3 is built from 14 residues. The ends were cut back, 0 bases at V and 2 bases at J, with 9 bases in the middle. This clonotype showed up just a few times. Its antigen is unknown. With a J-beta primer mix and a sample-barcoded 5' primer, a second PCR ran about 7 to 12 cycles. Each cDNA molecule was tagged by a template-switch adaptor that had 12 random nucleotides. TCRdb itself ran the 5' RACE reads through MiXCR, one entry per CDR3 protein. This sample has around 1,500,000 distinct CDR3 sequences; 42% occur once, and the top ten carry approximately 7.9%.

Sequencing was done on a sample of blood. The TCR was taken from a young woman in good health. This chain connects TRBV9 to TRBJ2-7; D uncertain. DNA of the CDR3: TGTGCCAGCAGCGTAGTTGGATCCACCTACGAGCAGTACTTC. Its protein product is CASSVVGSTYEQYF.